The present T cell receptor beta chain was sequenced within a study of T-cell memory formation after mild COVID-19. As for the study in general: Clusters were largely donor specific.

The authors produced TCR alpha and TCR beta cDNA libraries with sample barcodes and UMIs by 5'RACE using constant-segment primers. TCRdb re-derived calls from the 5' RACE reads in MiXCR, one entry per CDR3 protein. The sample yields about 400,000 distinct CDR3 sequences, 20% to 30% seen once. Study results and caveats: CD8+ contracting clones occupied EMRA, while CD4+ ones occupied mainly CM and EM. The pre-infection memory compartment contained some responding clones, suggesting cross-reactive memory joined.

Regarding this clonotype: Its antigen remains unidentified.

The V segment lost 4 bases and the J segment 13 bases; nucleotides outside the gene matches: 9. CDR3 size: 13 residues. The sample taken for sequencing was PBMCs or a T cell subset sorted from them (not recorded which). The TCR sequence derives from an adult woman who had mild COVID-19 (a few samples of this study predate the infection). Cell type and time point are not known. V usage is TRBV12-3 or TRBV12-4 and J usage is TRBJ1-2; 10 nucleotides agree with TRBD1. As DNA, the CDR3 is TGTGCCAGCAGTTCTGGGACAGGGGTTTTCGGCACCTTC. Translated: CASSSGTGVFGTF.